This T cell receptor (beta chain) comes out of a study of T cells in Graves' hyperthyroidism and ophthalmopathy. Whole-study findings and limits: Most clonotypes expanded in thyroid above 0.001 were likewise present in blood.

At least ten counts were recorded for this clonotype. Its matching antigen is unknown. Hyperthyroidism, newly diagnosed and lasting under 2 months, affected patients aged 18 to 65. Blood was sampled at initial diagnosis of hyperthyroidism, prior to onset of any ophthalmopathy symptoms. The PBMCs had their origin in around 9.1 ml of fresh peripheral blood. The V end lost 2 bases, the J end lost 7 bases, and 5 bases lay between the germline ends. CDR3 length equals 11 residues. The V gene's germline CDR1 is SEHNR and CDR2 FQNEAQ (reference sequence). The investigators amplified TCR beta CDR3 regions from RNA transcripts. TCR CDR3 underwent first-round RT-PCR with the HTBI primer set. TCRdb itself ran the multiplex PCR reads through MiXCR, one entry per CDR3 protein. The profile shows 250,000 or so distinct CDR3 sequences, over 12% of them singletons.

V and J are TRBV7-9 and TRBJ1-1; the D is unclear. This receptor was identified in a woman aged 45-59 years with Graves' hyperthyroidism that later progressed to Graves' ophthalmopathy. The sample comprised blood. CDR3 DNA sequence: TGTGCCAGCAGCTTACAGAATGAAGCTTTCTTT. Residues: CASSLQNEAFF.